The subject of this entry is one T cell receptor beta chain. Its antigen remains unidentified. Built from TCR beta cDNA, the libraries had unique molecular identifiers in them. The yield from roughly 1 to 10 million T cells was roughly 500,000 cDNA molecules in total. Each CDR3 protein gets one entry after TCRdb re-called the PCR reads with MiXCR. The data show hundreds of thousands of distinct CDR3 sequences, 55% to 60% seen once. V was cut by 2 bases and J by 4 bases, with 8 bases left in between. The CDR3 totals 12 residues. Germline V gene data show CDR1 as DFQATT and CDR2 as SNEGSKA (reference sequence). These data come from a study of post-analysis software for immune sequencing data. Across the whole study: Relapsing-remitting, secondary progressive and progressive-relapsing courses of multiple sclerosis were included.

Study-wide points: Included in a set of roughly five TRBV segments more frequent in patients than controls were TRBV5-6, TRBV5-1 and TRBV20-1. Multiple sclerosis patients had significantly lower normalized Chao1 diversity than controls. Samples from a shared batch, those prepared together, strongly co-clustered by F measure.

Input material: blood. J is TRBJ2-5 and V is TRBV20-1; perhaps TRBD2 as D (5 bases). The source is a girl aged 2 to 9 with multiple sclerosis. CDR3 nucleotide sequence: TGCAGTGCTAGACCCAGCGGAGAGACCCAGTACTTC. It is translated as CSARPSGETQYF.